The 3 T cell receptor beta chains presented below share a single source sample, sequenced in a study of T cell changes during pregnancy in multiple sclerosis. The method was immunoSEQ multiplex PCR; TCRdb's version includes in-frame clones alone and lacks a portion of them. The sample consists of about 20,000 clones, around nine tenths of them appearing once. This sample comprised CD8+ T cells from peripheral blood mononuclear cells, obtained after pregnancy. The receptors come from a female donor in good health, enrolled as a control in a pregnancy study.

The chain joins TRBV27 to TRBJ1-6; D remains ambiguous. CDR1 is MNHEY and CDR2 is SMNVEV in the germline V gene (reference sequence). This CDR3 spans 14 amino acids. V was trimmed by 5 bases and J by 10 bases, leaving 15 bases between them. As DNA, the CDR3 is TGTGCCAGCAGTCTAAGACAAAGCGGCTCACCCCTCCACTTT. Protein product: CASSLRQSGSPLHF.

This rearrangement joins TRBV30 to TRBJ2-7; D is unclear. Between the trimmed V and J ends, which lost 3 bases and 0 bases, there was a span of 9 bases. Per the germline V gene, CDR1 is GTSNPN and CDR2 is SVGIG (reference sequence). The length of the CDR3 is 13 residues. In DNA form, the CDR3 reads TGTGCCTGGAGGGTCTCGGGCTCCTACGAGCAGTACTTC. It encodes CAWRVSGSYEQYF.

V is TRBV2 and J is TRBJ1-1; D is unclear. The CDR3 contains 12 residues. V dropped 5 bases and J dropped 6 bases, with 10 bases sitting between them. Germline CDR1 reads SNHLY; CDR2 reads FYNNEI. CDR3 nucleotide sequence: TGTGCCAGCAGTCCGGCGGCAGCTGAAGCTTTCTTT. This encodes CASSPAAAEAFF.